This T cell receptor beta chain came from a study of blood T cells in healthy people across ages. The V end lost 6 bases, the J end lost 2 bases, and 12 bases lay between the germline ends. The CDR3 is made up of 14 amino acids. It was with a sample-barcoded 5' primer and a J-beta primer mix that a second PCR of roughly 7 to 11 cycles was run. In TCRdb, the 5' RACE reads were re-called with MiXCR into one record per CDR3 protein. The table lists around 1,000,000 distinct CDR3 sequences, around 25% of them singletons, with less than 0.85% in the top ten. This clonotype was counted ten times or more. The target antigen is unknown. Study-wide results and limits: It was found that TCR beta diversity correlated strongly with the percentage of naive T cells.

The same data also went into a second study, on T cells of mothers and their children. That source reports: It was found that thymic selection shapes TCR recombination output similarly in related and unrelated pairs.

Sequencing was performed on blood. The clonotype comes from a girl aged 2 to 10 in good health. This chain joins TRBV12-3 or TRBV12-4 and TRBJ2-3, with D possibly called TRBD1 or TRBD2 (5 bases each). In nucleotides, the CDR3 is TGTGCCAGCAGCTTTGGGGGAGCCACAGATACGCAGTATTTT. Protein: CASSFGGATDTQYF.